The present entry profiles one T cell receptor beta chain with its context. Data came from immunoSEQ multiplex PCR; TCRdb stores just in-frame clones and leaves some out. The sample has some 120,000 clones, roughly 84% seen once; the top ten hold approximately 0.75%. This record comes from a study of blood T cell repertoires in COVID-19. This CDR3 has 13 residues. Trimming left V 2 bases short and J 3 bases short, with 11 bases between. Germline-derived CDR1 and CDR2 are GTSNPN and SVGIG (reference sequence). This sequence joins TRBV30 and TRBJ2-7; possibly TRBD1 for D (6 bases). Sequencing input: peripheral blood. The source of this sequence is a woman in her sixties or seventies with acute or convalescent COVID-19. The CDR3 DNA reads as TGTGCCTGGAGTTCTGGCAGGGGCTACGAGCAGTACTTC. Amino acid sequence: CAWSSGRGYEQYF.